This TCR beta chain was sequenced in a study of T cell repertoires in cytomegalovirus infection. Study-wide results and limits: Dominating the ex vivo response were HLA-C-restricted CMV-specific TCR beta clonotypes.

On this clonotype: Its antigen is still unknown.

This CDR3 region has 18 residues. Trimming pared 1 base from V and 3 bases from J, leaving 18 bases between. TCRdb re-called the reads through MiXCR, storing one row per CDR3 protein. Of about 680,000 distinct CDR3 sequences in the sample, around 24% were seen once. Source material: CD8+ T cells from PBMCs. The TCR sequence derives from a human donor in good health (CMV status not recorded). Some clones in this sample may be carry-over from other donors' samples. This chain uses TRBV12-3 or TRBV12-4 with TRBJ2-2, with D perhaps matching TRBD1 (6 bases). This CDR3 is CASSLEGERITDTGELFF. In DNA form, the CDR3 reads TGTGCCAGCAGTTTAGAGGGGGAGCGGATTACGGACACCGGGGAGCTGTTTTTT.